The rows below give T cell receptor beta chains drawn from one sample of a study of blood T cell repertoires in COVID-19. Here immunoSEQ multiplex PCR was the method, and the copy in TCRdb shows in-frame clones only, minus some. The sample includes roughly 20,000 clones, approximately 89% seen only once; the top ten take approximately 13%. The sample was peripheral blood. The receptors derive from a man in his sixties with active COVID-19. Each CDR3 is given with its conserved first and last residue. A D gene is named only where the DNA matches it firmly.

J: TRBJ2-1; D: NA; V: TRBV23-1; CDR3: CASRRGGLSYNEQFF
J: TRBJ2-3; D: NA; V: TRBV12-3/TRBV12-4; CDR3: CASSLTRDTQYF
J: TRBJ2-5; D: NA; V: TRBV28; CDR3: CASSSTDSTQETQYF
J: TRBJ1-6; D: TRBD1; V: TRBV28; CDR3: CASSGSGTGDSPLHF
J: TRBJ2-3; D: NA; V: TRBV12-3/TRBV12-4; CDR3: CASSRGTPPSQYF
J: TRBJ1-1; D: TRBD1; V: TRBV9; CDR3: CASSARLNPGTGLNTEAFF
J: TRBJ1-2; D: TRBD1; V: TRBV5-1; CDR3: CASSHGDREGYGYTF
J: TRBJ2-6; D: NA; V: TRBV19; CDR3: CASRAGLGANVLTF
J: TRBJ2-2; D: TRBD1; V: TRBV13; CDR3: CASSLRDRGGELFF
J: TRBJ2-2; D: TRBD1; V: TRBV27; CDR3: CASSRQGAPGELFF
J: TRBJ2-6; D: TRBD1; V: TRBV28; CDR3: CASSAPGDSSGANVLTF
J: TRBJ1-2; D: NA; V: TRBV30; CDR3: CAWSVWVMGLYGYTF
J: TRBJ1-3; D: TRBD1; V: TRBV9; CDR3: CASSVETGVAGNTIYF
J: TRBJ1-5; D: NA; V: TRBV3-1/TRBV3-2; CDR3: CASSQDREGQPQHF
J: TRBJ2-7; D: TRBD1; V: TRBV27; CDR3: CASSLGTGDEQYF
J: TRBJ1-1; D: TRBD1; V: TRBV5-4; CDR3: CASSSTGRGLNTEAFF
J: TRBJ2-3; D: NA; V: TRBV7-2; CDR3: CASRKRPGTDTQYF
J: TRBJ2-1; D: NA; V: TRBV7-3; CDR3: CASSLAPSVGGGRNEQFF
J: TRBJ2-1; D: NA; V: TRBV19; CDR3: CASSIDRAQGDYNEQFF
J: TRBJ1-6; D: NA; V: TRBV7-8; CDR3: CASSLSMNSPLHF
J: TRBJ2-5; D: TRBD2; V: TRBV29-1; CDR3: CSGGLAGVSVGETQYF
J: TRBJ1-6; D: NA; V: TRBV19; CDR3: CASNPGTYNSPLHF
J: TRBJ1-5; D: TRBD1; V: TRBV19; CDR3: CASSIRNRGYGNQPQHF
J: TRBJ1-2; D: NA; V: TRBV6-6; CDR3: CASSYSGQIYYGYTF
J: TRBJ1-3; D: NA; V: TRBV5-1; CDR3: CASSLAESSGNTIYF
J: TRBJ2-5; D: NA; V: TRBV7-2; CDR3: CASSFGETQYF
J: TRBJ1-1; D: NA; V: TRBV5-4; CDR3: CASSRDLTGNTEAFF
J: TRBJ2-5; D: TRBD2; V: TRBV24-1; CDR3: CATSDPLAGEQETQYF